This T cell receptor beta chain was identified during a study of T-cell memory formation after mild COVID-19. Amplification by 5'RACE using constant-segment primers produced TCR alpha and TCR beta cDNA libraries that carried sample barcodes and UMIs. Via MiXCR, TCRdb re-called the 5' RACE reads, giving one row per CDR3 protein. Of roughly 35,000 distinct CDR3 sequences listed, roughly 21% are singletons. V was shortened by 3 bases and J by 4 bases, with 17 bases between the two germline ends. The CDR3 spans 16 residues. The V gene's germline CDR1 is SGHAT and CDR2 FQNNGV. Study results and caveats: Cross-reactive memory apparently joined, as some responding clones appeared in pre-infection memory.

This clonotype was seen repeatedly, ten times or more. The antigen remains undetermined. The chain carries TRBV11-2 and TRBJ2-3, with D unresolved. The source is an adult who had mild COVID-19 (a few samples of this study predate the infection). Cell type and time point are not known. The sequencing input was PBMCs or a T cell subset sorted from them (not recorded which). CDR3 region: CASSFLGSVQADTQYF. CDR3 DNA sequence: TGTGCCAGCAGCTTCTTGGGTTCAGTTCAGGCAGATACGCAGTATTTT.